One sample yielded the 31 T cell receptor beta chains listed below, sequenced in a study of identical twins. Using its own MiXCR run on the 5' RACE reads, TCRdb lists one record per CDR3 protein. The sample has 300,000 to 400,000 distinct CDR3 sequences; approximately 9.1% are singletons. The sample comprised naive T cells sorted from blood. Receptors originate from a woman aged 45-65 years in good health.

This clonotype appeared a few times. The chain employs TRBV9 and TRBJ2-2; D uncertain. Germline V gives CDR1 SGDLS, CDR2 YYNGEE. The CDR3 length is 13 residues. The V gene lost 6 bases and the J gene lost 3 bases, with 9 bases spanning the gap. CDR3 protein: CASKSRYTGELFF. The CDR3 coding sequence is TGTGCCAGCAAGTCCAGGTACACCGGGGAGCTGTTTTTT.

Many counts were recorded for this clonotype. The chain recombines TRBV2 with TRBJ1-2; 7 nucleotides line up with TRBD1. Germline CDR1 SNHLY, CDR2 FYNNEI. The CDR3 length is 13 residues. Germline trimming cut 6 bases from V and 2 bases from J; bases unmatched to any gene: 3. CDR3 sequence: CASSRDSNYGYTF. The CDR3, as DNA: TGTGCCAGCAGCAGGGACAGCAACTATGGCTACACCTTC.

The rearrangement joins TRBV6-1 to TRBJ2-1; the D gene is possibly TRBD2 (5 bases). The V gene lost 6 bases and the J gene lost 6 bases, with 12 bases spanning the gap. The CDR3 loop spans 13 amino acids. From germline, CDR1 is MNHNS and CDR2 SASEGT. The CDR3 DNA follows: TGTGCCAGCAGCCGTTTCGAGGGCAATGAGCAGTTCTTC. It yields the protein CASSRFEGNEQFF.

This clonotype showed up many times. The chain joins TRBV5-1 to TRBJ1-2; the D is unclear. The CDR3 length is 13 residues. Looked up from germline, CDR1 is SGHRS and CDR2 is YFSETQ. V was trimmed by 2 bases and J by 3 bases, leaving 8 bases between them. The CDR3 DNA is TGCGCCAGCAGCTTTATTGGGGACTATGGCTACACCTTC. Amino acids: CASSFIGDYGYTF. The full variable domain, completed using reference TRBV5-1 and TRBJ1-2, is KAGVTQTPRYLIKTRGQQVTLSCSPISGHRSVSWYQQTPGQGLQFLFEYFSETQRNKGNFPGRFSGRQFSNSRSEMNVSTLELGDSALYLCASSFIGDYGYTFGSGTRLTVV.

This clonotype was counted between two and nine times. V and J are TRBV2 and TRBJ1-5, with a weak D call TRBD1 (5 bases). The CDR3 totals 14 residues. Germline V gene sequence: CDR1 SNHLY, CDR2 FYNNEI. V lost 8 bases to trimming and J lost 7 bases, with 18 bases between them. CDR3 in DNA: TGTGCCAGCTCAAGGTCCCCAGGGAACCAGCCCCAGCATTTT. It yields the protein CASSRSPGNQPQHF. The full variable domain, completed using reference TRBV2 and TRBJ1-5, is EPEVTQTPSHQVTQMGQEVILRCVPISNHLYFYWYRQILGQKVEFLVSFYNNEISEKSEIFDDQFSVERPDGSNFTLKIRSTKLEDSAMYFCASSRSPGNQPQHFGDGTRLSIL.

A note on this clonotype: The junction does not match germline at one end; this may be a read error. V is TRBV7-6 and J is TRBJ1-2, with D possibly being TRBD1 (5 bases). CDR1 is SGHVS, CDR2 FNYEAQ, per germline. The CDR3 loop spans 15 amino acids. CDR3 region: CASSLAQGSNYGYPF. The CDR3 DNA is TGTGCCAGCAGCTTAGCGCAGGGCAGTAACTATGGCTACCCCTTC.

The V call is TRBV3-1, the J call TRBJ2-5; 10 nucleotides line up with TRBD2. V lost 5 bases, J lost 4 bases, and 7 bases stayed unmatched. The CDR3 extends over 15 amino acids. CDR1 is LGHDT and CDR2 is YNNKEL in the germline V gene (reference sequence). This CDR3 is CASSSSGRKGETQYF. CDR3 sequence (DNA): TGTGCCAGCAGCTCTAGCGGGAGAAAAGGAGAGACCCAGTACTTC.

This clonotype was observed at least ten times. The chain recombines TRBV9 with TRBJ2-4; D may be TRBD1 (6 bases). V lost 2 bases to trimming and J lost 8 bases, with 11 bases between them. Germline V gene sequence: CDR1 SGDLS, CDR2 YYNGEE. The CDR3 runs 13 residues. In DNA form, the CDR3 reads TGTGCCAGCAGCGTCACAGGGTCCCACATTCAGTACTTC. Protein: CASSVTGSHIQYF.

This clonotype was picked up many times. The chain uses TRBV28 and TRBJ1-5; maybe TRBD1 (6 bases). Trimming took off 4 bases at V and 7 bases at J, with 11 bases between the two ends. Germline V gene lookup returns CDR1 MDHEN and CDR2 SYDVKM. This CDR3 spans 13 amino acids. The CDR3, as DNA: TGTGCCAGCAGTTCCCGAGGGGGACAGCCCCAGCATTTT. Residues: CASSSRGGQPQHF.

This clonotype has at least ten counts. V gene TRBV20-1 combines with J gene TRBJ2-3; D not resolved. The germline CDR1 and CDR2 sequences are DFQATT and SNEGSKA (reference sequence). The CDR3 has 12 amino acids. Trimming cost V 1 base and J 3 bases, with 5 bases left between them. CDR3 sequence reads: CSARGPTDTQYF. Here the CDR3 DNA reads TGCAGTGCTAGAGGACCTACAGATACGCAGTATTTT.

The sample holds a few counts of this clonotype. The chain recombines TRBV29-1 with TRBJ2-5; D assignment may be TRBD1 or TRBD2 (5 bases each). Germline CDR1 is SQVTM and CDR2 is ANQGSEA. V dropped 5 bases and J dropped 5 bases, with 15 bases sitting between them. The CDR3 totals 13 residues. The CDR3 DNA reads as TGCAGCGTTTTTTCAGGGAGAAGGGAGACCCAGTACTTC. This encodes CSVFSGRRETQYF.

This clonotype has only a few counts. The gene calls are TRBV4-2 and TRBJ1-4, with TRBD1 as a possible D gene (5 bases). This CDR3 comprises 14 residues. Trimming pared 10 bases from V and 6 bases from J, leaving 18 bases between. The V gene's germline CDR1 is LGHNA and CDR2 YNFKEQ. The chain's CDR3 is CATKLLGTHEKLFF. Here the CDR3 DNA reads TGTGCCACAAAGTTGTTAGGGACTCATGAAAAACTGTTTTTT.

The CDR3 reads CSVGGGRGGMYEQYF. Written as DNA, the CDR3 is TGCAGCGTTGGAGGGGGTCGAGGAGGGATGTACGAGCAGTACTTC. The V and J genes are TRBV29-1 and TRBJ2-7, with D perhaps being TRBD1 or TRBD2 (6 bases each). Per the germline V gene, CDR1 is SQVTM and CDR2 is ANQGSEA. V was clipped by 4 bases and J by 4 bases, with 20 bases between them. This CDR3 has 15 amino acids.

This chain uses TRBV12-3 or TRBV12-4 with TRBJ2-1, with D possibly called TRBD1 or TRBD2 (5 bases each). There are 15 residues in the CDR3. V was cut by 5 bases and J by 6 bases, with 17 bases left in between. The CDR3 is CASSTRVGGGNEQFF. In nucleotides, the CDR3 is TGTGCCAGCAGTACCAGGGTAGGAGGAGGCAATGAGCAGTTCTTC.

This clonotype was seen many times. The CDR3 region has the DNA TGCAGTGCTAGTCGCGGGGAGCCATGGAATGAGCAGTTCTTC. This gives the protein CSASRGEPWNEQFF. V gene TRBV20-1 combines with J gene TRBJ2-1; a weak D match, TRBD2 (6 bases). Trimming cost V 3 bases and J 7 bases, with 16 bases left between them. CDR1 is DFQATT, CDR2 SNEGSKA, per germline (reference sequence). The length of the CDR3 is 14 residues.

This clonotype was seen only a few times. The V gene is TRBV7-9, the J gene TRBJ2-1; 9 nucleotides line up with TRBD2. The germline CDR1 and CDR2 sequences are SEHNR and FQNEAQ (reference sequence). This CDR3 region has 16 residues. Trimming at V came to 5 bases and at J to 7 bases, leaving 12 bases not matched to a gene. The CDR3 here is CASSPEGTSPGNEQFF. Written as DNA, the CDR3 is TGTGCCAGCAGCCCAGAGGGGACTAGCCCTGGGAATGAGCAGTTCTTC.

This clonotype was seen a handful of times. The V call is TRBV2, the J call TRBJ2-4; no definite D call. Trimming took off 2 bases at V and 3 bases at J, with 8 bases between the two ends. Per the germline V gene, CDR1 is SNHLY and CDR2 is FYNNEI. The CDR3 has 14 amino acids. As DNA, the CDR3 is TGTGCCAGCAGTGAACTTCTCGTCAAAAACATTCAGTACTTC. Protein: CASSELLVKNIQYF.

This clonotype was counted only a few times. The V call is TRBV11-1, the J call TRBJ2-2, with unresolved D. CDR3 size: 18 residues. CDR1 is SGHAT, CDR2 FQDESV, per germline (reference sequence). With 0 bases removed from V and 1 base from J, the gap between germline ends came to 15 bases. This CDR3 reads CASSLASTMWKNTGELFF. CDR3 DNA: TGTGCCAGCAGCTTAGCGTCGACAATGTGGAAGAACACCGGGGAGCTGTTTTTT.

CDR3 sequence: CSVEDLVSGRNIQYF. DNA of the CDR3: TGCAGCGTTGAAGATTTGGTTAGCGGGAGAAACATTCAGTACTTC. The chain combines TRBV29-1 with TRBJ2-4, with 9 bases identical to TRBD2. Per the germline V gene, CDR1 is SQVTM and CDR2 is ANQGSEA. The CDR3 consists of 15 residues. Losses at the gene ends were 0 bases for V and 6 bases for J; bases not matched to a gene: 6.

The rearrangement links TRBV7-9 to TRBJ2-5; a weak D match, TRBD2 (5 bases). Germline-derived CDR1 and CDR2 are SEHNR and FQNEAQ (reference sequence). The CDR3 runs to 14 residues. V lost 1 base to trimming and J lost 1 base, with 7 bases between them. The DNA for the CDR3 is TGTGCCAGCAGCTTAGTGAGCGGCCAAGAGACCCAGTACTTC. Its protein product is CASSLVSGQETQYF.

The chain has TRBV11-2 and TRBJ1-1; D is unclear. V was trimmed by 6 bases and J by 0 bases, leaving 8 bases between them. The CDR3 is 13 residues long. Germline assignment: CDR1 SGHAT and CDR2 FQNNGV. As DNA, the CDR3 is TGTGCCAGCAGGGGCCCTCTGAACACTGAAGCTTTCTTT. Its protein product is CASRGPLNTEAFF.

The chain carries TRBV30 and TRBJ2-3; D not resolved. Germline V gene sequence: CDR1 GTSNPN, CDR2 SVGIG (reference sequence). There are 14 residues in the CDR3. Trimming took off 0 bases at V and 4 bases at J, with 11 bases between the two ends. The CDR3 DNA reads TGTGCCTGGAGTGTACTCCCTAGGTCAGATACGCAGTATTTT. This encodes CAWSVLPRSDTQYF.

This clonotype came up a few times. The CDR3 region is CASSEGPGTEAFF. DNA of the CDR3: TGTGCCAGCAGTGAAGGGCCGGGCACTGAAGCTTTCTTT. The chain carries TRBV2 and TRBJ1-1; D unresolved. From germline, CDR1 is SNHLY and CDR2 FYNNEI. V lost 1 base, J lost 4 bases, and 7 bases lay in between. This CDR3 has 13 amino acids.

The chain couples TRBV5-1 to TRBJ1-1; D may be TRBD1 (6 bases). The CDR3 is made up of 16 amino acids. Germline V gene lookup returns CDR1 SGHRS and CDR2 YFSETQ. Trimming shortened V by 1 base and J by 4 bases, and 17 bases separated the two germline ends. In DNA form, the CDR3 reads TGCGCCAGCAGCTTGTCGGGGGCCTCGGCCGGCACTGAAGCTTTCTTT. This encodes CASSLSGASAGTEAFF.

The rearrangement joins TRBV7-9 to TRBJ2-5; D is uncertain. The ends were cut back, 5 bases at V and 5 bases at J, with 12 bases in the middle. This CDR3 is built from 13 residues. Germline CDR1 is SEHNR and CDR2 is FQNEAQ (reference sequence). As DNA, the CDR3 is TGTGCCAGCAGCGAGATTAATATGGAGACCCAGTACTTC. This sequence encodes CASSEINMETQYF.

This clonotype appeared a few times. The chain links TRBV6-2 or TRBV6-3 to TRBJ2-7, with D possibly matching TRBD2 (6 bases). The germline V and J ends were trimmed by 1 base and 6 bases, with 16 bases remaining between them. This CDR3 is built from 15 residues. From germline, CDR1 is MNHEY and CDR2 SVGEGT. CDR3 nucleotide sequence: TGTGCCAGCAGTTACTACCTACAAATGGAGGGCGAGCAGTACTTC. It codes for CASSYYLQMEGEQYF.

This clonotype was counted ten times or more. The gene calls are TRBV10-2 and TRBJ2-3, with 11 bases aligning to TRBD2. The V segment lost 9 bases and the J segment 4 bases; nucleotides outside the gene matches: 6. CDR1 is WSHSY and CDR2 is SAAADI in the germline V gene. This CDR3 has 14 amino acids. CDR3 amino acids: CASALAGGPDTQYF. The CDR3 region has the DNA TGCGCCAGTGCTCTAGCGGGAGGTCCAGATACGCAGTATTTT.

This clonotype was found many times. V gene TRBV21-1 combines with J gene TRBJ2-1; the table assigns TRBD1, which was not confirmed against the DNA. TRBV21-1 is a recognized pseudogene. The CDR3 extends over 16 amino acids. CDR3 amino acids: CASSTFRDRAYNEQFF. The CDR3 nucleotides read TGTGCCAGCAGCACGTTCCGGGACAGGGCCTACAATGAGCAGTTCTTC.

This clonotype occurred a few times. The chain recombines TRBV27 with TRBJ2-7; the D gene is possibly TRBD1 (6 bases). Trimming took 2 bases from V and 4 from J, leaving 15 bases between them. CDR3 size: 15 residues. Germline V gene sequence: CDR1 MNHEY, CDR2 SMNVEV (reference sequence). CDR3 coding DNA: TGTGCCAGCAGTTTAAGGCAGGGGATGCCTTACGAGCAGTACGTC. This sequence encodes CASSLRQGMPYEQYV.

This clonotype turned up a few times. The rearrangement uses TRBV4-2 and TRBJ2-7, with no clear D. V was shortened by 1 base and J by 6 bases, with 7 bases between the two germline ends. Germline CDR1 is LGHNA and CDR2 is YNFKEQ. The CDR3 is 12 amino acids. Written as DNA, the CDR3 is TGTGCCAGCAGCCAAGGAGGTTCCGAGCAGTACTTC. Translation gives CASSQGGSEQYF.

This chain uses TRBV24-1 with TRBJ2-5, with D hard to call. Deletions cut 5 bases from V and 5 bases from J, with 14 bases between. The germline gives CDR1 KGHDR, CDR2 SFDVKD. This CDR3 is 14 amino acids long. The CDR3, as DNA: TGTGCCACCAGTGCTGCAGCCGTGGGGGAGACCCAGTACTTC. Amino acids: CATSAAAVGETQYF.